A selection of T cell receptor beta chains follows, all from one sample in a study of control samples from healthy donors and cancer patients. Profiled with immunoSEQ multiplex PCR; TCRdb holds only in-frame clones, not every one. The profile covers 91,000 or so clones, with more than 85% appearing a single time and around 1% taken by the ten largest. Source material: blood. These TCRs come from a woman aged 25-40 years in good health. The CDR3 runs from the conserved cysteine through the conserved F or W. D genes are given only for firm matches. Where a row states a size, it is once, few, many or the class of an expanded clone; other rows omit it.

CDR3: CATSRDQGGYTF; DNA: TGTGCCACCAGCAGAGATCAGGGGGGCTACACCTTC; J: TRBJ1-2; D: .; size: .; V: TRBV15
CDR3: CASSAGTSEYNEQFF; DNA: TGTGCCAGCAGCGCCGGGACTAGCGAATATAATGAGCAGTTCTTC; J: TRBJ2-1; D: TRBD2; size: .; V: TRBV11-2
CDR3: CASSLEGKNTGELFF; DNA: TGCGCCAGCAGCTTGGAGGGGAAGAACACCGGGGAGCTGTTTTTT; J: TRBJ2-2; D: .; size: .; V: TRBV5-1
CDR3: CASSQSGGVQYF; DNA: TGTGCCAGCAGCCAAAGTGGGGGGGTGCAGTACTTC; J: TRBJ2-7; D: TRBD2; size: .; V: TRBV7-9
CDR3: CASSKARVSWGSNQPQHF; DNA: TGTGCCAGCAGCAAAGCCCGAGTCTCCTGGGGGAGCAATCAGCCCCAGCATTTT; J: TRBJ1-5; D: .; size: .; V: TRBV11-2
CDR3: CASSIRGQNTGELFF; DNA: TGTGCCAGCAGCATCAGGGGGCAGAACACCGGGGAGCTGTTTTTT; J: TRBJ2-2; D: TRBD1; size: .; V: TRBV9
CDR3: CASSLSFRGTSGYTGELFF; DNA: TGTGCCAGCAGTTTATCGTTCCGCGGGACTAGCGGTTACACCGGGGAGCTGTTTTTT; J: TRBJ2-2; D: TRBD2; size: .; V: TRBV27
CDR3: CASSLEGAPLHF; DNA: TGCGCCAGCAGCTTGGAGGGTGCACCCCTCCACTTT; J: TRBJ1-6; D: .; size: .; V: TRBV5-1
CDR3: CASTEAVGREKLFF; DNA: TGTGCCAGCACCGAGGCAGTGGGACGCGAAAAACTGTTTTTT; J: TRBJ1-4; D: .; size: .; V: TRBV6-6
CDR3: CASSPGAGGSDTQYF; DNA: TGTGCCAGCAGTCCCGGTGCGGGAGGCTCAGATACGCAGTATTTT; J: TRBJ2-3; D: TRBD2; size: .; V: TRBV6-5
CDR3: CASSLGGAGGPGNEQFF; DNA: TGTGCCAGCTCCTTAGGGGGCGCGGGAGGGCCGGGGAATGAGCAGTTCTTC; J: TRBJ2-1; D: TRBD2; size: .; V: TRBV4-2
CDR3: CASSRDRGRIYEQYF; DNA: TGTGCCAGCAGCAGGGACAGGGGGAGGATCTACGAGCAGTACTTC; J: TRBJ2-7; D: TRBD1; size: .; V: TRBV6-5
CDR3: CASSSETALNTEAFF; DNA: TGCGCCAGCAGCAGTGAGACAGCTTTGAACACTGAAGCTTTCTTT; J: TRBJ1-1; D: .; size: .; V: TRBV10-2
CDR3: CASSVGVGGPNTGELFF; DNA: TGTGCCAGCAGTGTGGGAGTGGGAGGGCCGAACACCGGGGAGCTGTTTTTT; J: TRBJ2-2; D: TRBD2; size: once; V: TRBV2
CDR3: CAWAGNTIYF; DNA: TGTGCCTGGGCAGGAAACACCATATATTTT; J: TRBJ1-3; D: .; size: .; V: TRBV30
CDR3: CAWSGTTQGSSGLF; DNA: TGTGCCTGGAGTGGAACTACCCAAGGCTCCTCCGGGCTCTTC; J: TRBJ2-1; D: .; size: .; V: TRBV30
CDR3: CASSFSLPSGGRHEQYF; DNA: TGTGCCAGCAGCTTTTCTTTGCCCTCGGGGGGCCGGCACGAGCAGTACTTC; J: TRBJ2-7; D: .; size: few; V: TRBV11-2
CDR3: CASTLGAGSSSYNEQFF; DNA: TGTGCCAGCACCCTGGGGGCCGGGAGTAGTTCCTACAATGAGCAGTTCTTC; J: TRBJ2-1; D: .; size: once; V: TRBV9
CDR3: CASSPGQGGNQPQHF; DNA: TGTGCCAGCAGCCCCGGACAGGGGGGCAATCAGCCCCAGCATTTT; J: TRBJ1-5; D: TRBD1; size: few; V: TRBV7-2
CDR3: CSVGFVSGRNTEAFF; DNA: TGCAGCGTCGGATTCGTTTCGGGACGGAACACTGAAGCTTTCTTT; J: TRBJ1-1; D: .; size: .; V: TRBV29-1
CDR3: CASSFAGVSYEQYF; DNA: TGCGCCAGCAGCTTCGCAGGGGTCTCCTACGAGCAGTACTTC; J: TRBJ2-7; D: .; size: .; V: TRBV5-1
CDR3: CASSFGQPQHF; DNA: TGTGCCAGCAGTTTCGGTCAGCCCCAGCATTTT; J: TRBJ1-5; D: .; size: .; V: TRBV12-3/TRBV12-4
CDR3: CASSTSLGGPTSGHGELFF; DNA: TGTGCCAGCAGTACATCCCTAGGGGGACCTACTAGCGGCCACGGGGAGCTGTTTTTT; J: TRBJ2-2; D: TRBD2; size: .; V: TRBV28
CDR3: CASSPTRLGTGELFF; DNA: TGTGCCAGCAGCCCAACGCGGCTAGGCACCGGGGAGCTGTTTTTT; J: TRBJ2-2; D: .; size: .; V: TRBV7-9
CDR3: CASSLDGRGYTF; DNA: TGTGCCAGCAGCTTAGACGGCCGTGGCTACACCTTC; J: TRBJ1-2; D: .; size: .; V: TRBV7-2
CDR3: CASSLWANYNEQFF; DNA: TGCGCCAGCAGCTTGTGGGCGAACTACAATGAGCAGTTCTTC; J: TRBJ2-1; D: .; size: .; V: TRBV5-1
CDR3: CASTMTGITEAFF; DNA: TGTGCCAGCACCATGACAGGGATCACTGAAGCTTTCTTT; J: TRBJ1-1; D: TRBD1; size: once; V: TRBV6-5
CDR3: CASSAAGGGHNEQFF; DNA: TGTGCCAGCAGCGCGGCCGGCGGGGGCCACAATGAGCAGTTCTTC; J: TRBJ2-1; D: .; size: .; V: TRBV7-7
CDR3: CASSLRSGRRNEQFF; DNA: TGTGCCAGCAGTTTACGTAGCGGGAGGAGGAATGAGCAGTTCTTC; J: TRBJ2-1; D: TRBD2; size: .; V: TRBV27
CDR3: CASSRDRSNQPQHF; DNA: TGTGCCAGCAGCCGGGACAGGAGCAATCAGCCCCAGCATTTT; J: TRBJ1-5; D: TRBD1; size: .; V: TRBV7-9
CDR3: CASSRDYGYTF; DNA: TGTGCCAGCAGTCGAGACTATGGCTACACCTTC; J: TRBJ1-2; D: .; size: .; V: TRBV6-6
CDR3: CASSPRGGGMNTEAFF; DNA: TGTGCCAGCTCCCCCAGGGGTGGGGGTATGAACACTGAAGCTTTCTTT; J: TRBJ1-1; D: .; size: .; V: TRBV18
CDR3: CASSPTGLAGGPLNEQFF; DNA: TGTGCCAGCAGTCCGACGGGACTAGCGGGGGGGCCATTGAATGAGCAGTTCTTC; J: TRBJ2-1; D: TRBD2; size: .; V: TRBV27
CDR3: CASSPDGQGSYEQYF; DNA: TGTGCCAGTAGTCCAGACGGACAGGGGTCCTACGAGCAGTACTTC; J: TRBJ2-7; D: TRBD1; size: .; V: TRBV19
CDR3: CASSAGNQPQHF; DNA: TGTGCCAGCAGCGCAGGGAATCAGCCCCAGCATTTT; J: TRBJ1-5; D: .; size: few; V: TRBV4-2
CDR3: CASSLVRGALSEKLFF; DNA: TGTGCCAGCAGCTTAGTAAGGGGGGCGCTCAGTGAAAAACTGTTTTTT; J: TRBJ1-4; D: .; size: .; V: TRBV7-9
CDR3: CASRLPRGLPQDTEAFF; DNA: TGTGCCAGCAGACTACCCAGGGGGCTCCCCCAAGACACTGAAGCTTTCTTT; J: TRBJ1-1; D: TRBD1; size: .; V: TRBV7-9
CDR3: CAISVGQGAYNEQFF; DNA: TGTGCCATCAGTGTCGGGCAGGGGGCTTACAATGAGCAGTTCTTC; J: TRBJ2-1; D: TRBD1; size: once; V: TRBV10-3
CDR3: CASSLNEKLFF; DNA: TGTGCCAGCAGTCTGAATGAAAAACTGTTTTTT; J: TRBJ1-4; D: .; size: .; V: TRBV25-1
CDR3: CASSPRPSYNEQFF; DNA: TGTGCCAGCAGTCCCCGTCCATCCTACAATGAGCAGTTCTTC; J: TRBJ2-1; D: .; size: .; V: TRBV6-5
CDR3: CSVGSSTDTQYF; DNA: TGCAGCGTGGGTAGCAGCACAGATACGCAGTATTTT; J: TRBJ2-3; D: .; size: .; V: TRBV29-1
CDR3: CASSPARVVWGNQPQHF; DNA: TGTGCCAGCAGCCCGGCACGGGTGGTATGGGGCAATCAGCCCCAGCATTTT; J: TRBJ1-5; D: .; size: once; V: TRBV27
CDR3: CASSLRDSSDTQYF; DNA: TGTGCCAGCAGCTTACGGGACAGCTCAGATACGCAGTATTTT; J: TRBJ2-3; D: TRBD1; size: .; V: TRBV11-2
CDR3: CASSLVSWGEAFF; DNA: TGTGCCAGCAGCTTAGTTTCATGGGGCGAAGCTTTCTTT; J: TRBJ1-1; D: .; size: .; V: TRBV7-9
CDR3: CASSPWGSTDTQYF; DNA: TGTGCCAGCAGCCCCTGGGGAAGCACAGATACGCAGTATTTT; J: TRBJ2-3; D: .; size: .; V: TRBV27
CDR3: CASSSTGARKLFF; DNA: TGTGCCAGCAGCTCGACAGGGGCAAGAAAACTGTTTTTT; J: TRBJ1-4; D: TRBD1; size: .; V: TRBV5-6
CDR3: CASSPNTGELFF; DNA: TGTGCCAGCAGCCCGAACACCGGGGAGCTGTTTTTT; J: TRBJ2-2; D: .; size: .; V: TRBV5-4
CDR3: CASSYSGRAYEQYF; DNA: TGTGCCAGCAGTTACTCGGGGCGCGCCTACGAGCAGTACTTC; J: TRBJ2-7; D: .; size: .; V: TRBV6-5
CDR3: CASSLTGTGNSPLHF; DNA: TGTGCCAGCAGCCTAACCGGGACAGGGAATTCACCCCTCCACTTT; J: TRBJ1-6; D: TRBD1; size: once; V: TRBV11-3
CDR3: CASSPGGTGFTEAFF; DNA: TGCGCCAGCAGCCCTGGGGGGACAGGGTTTACTGAAGCTTTCTTT; J: TRBJ1-1; D: TRBD1; size: .; V: TRBV5-1
CDR3: CATSRVRGRNEKLFF; DNA: TGTGCCACCAGCAGAGTCCGAGGCCGTAATGAAAAACTGTTTTTT; J: TRBJ1-4; D: .; size: .; V: TRBV15
CDR3: CASSSDRSGYGYTF; DNA: TGTGCCAGTAGTTCGGACAGGTCCGGCTATGGCTACACCTTC; J: TRBJ1-2; D: TRBD1; size: .; V: TRBV19
CDR3: CASSRDRGRYGYTF; DNA: TGTGCCAGCAGCCGGGACAGGGGGAGGTATGGCTACACCTTC; J: TRBJ1-2; D: TRBD1; size: .; V: TRBV5-4
CDR3: CASSTPGQGFGNTIYF; DNA: TGTGCCAGTAGTACACCCGGACAGGGTTTTGGAAACACCATATATTTT; J: TRBJ1-3; D: TRBD1; size: .; V: TRBV19
CDR3: CASRVAGGPYETQYF; DNA: TGTGCCAGCAGAGTAGCGGGGGGGCCTTATGAGACCCAGTACTTC; J: TRBJ2-5; D: TRBD2; size: .; V: TRBV27
CDR3: CASSSWRGSPLHF; DNA: TGTGCCAGCTCATCCTGGAGGGGTTCGCCCCTCCACTTT; J: TRBJ1-6; D: .; size: .; V: TRBV3-1/TRBV3-2